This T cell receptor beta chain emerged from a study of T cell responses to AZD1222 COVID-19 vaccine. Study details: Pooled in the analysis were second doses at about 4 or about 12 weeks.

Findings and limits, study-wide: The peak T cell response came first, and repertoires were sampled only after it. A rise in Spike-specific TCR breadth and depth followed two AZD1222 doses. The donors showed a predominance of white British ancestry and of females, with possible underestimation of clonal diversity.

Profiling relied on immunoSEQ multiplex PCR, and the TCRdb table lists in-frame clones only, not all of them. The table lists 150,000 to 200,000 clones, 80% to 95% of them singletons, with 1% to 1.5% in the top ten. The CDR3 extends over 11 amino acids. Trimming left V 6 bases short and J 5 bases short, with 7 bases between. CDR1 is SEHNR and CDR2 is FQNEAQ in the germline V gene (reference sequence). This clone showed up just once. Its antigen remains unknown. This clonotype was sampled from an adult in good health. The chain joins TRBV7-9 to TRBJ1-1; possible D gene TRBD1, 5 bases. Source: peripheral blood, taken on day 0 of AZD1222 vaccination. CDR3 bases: TGTGCCAGCAGGGGGGTTACTGAAGCTTTCTTT. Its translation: CASRGVTEAFF.